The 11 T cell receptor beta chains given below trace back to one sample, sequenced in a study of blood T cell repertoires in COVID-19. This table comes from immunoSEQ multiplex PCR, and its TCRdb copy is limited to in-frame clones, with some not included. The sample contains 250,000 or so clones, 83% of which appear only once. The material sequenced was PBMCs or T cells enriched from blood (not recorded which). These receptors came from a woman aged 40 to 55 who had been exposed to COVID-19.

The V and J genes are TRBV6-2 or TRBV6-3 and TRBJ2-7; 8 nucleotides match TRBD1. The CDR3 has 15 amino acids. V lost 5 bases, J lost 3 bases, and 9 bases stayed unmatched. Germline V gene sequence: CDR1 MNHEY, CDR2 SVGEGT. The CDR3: CASSTPRTGNYEQYF. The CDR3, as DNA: TGTGCCAGCAGTACCCCCCGGACAGGGAACTACGAGCAGTACTTC.

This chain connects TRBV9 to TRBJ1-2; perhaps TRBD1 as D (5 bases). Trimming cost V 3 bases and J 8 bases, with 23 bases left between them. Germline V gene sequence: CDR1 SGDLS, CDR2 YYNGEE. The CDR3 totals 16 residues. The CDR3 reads CASSDLGLQGSWGYTF. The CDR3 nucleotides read TGTGCCAGCAGCGACCTCGGGCTTCAGGGAAGTTGGGGCTACACCTTC. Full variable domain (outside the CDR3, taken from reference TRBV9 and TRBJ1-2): DSGVTQTPKHLITATGQRVTLRCSPRSGDLSVYWYQQSLDQGLQFLIQYYNGEERAKGNILERFSAQQFPDLHSELNLSSLELGDSALYFCASSDLGLQGSWGYTFGSGTRLTVV.

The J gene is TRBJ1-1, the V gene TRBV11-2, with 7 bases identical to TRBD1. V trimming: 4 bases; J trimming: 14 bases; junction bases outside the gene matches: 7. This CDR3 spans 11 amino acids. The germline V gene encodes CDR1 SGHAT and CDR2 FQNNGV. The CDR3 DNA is TGTGCCAGCAGCTCGGGACAGACTTTCTTCTTT. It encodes CASSSGQTFFF.

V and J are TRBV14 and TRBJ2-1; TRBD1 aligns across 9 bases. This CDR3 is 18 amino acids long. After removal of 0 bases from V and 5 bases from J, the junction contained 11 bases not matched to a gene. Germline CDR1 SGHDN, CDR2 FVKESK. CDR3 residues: CASSQDVPGTGIDNEQFF. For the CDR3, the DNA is TGTGCCAGCAGCCAAGACGTCCCCGGGACAGGGATCGACAATGAGCAGTTCTTC.

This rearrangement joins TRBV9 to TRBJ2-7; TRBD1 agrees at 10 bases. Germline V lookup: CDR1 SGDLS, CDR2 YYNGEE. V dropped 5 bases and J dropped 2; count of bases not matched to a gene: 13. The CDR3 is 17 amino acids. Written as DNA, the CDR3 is TGTGCCAGCAGTGAACGAATCCGGGACAGGGGACCCTACGAGCAGTACTTC. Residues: CASSERIRDRGPYEQYF.

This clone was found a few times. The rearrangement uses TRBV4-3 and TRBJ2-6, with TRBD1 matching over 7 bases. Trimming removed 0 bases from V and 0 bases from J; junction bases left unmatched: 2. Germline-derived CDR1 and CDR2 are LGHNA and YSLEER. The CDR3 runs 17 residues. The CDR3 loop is CASSQDPGGSGANVLTF. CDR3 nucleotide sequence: TGCGCCAGCAGCCAAGACCCAGGGGGCTCTGGGGCCAACGTCCTGACTTTC.

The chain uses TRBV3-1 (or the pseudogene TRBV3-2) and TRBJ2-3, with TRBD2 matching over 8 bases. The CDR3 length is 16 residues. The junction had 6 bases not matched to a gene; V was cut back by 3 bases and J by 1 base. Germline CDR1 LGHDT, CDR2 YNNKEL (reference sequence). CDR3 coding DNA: TGTGCCAGCAGCCATTCTACTAGCGGCGGCACAGATACGCAGTATTTT. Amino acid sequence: CASSHSTSGGTDTQYF.

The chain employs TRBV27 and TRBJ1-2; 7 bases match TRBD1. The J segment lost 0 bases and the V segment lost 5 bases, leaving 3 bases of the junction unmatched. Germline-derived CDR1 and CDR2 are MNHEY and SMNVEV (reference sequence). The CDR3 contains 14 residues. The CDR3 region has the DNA TGTGCCAGCAGTGACAGGGCAGCTAACTATGGCTACACCTTC. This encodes CASSDRAANYGYTF.

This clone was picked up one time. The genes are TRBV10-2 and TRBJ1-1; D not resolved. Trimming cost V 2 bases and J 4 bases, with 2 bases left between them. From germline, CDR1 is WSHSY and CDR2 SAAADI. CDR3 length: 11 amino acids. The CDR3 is CASSERTEAFF. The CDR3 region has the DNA TGCGCCAGCAGTGAGCGCACTGAAGCTTTCTTT.

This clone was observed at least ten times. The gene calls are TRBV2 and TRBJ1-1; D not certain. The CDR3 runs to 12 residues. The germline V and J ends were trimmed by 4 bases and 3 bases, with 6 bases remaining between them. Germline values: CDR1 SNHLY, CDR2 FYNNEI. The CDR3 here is CASSVRYTEAFF. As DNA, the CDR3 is TGTGCCAGCAGTGTTCGTTACACTGAAGCTTTCTTT.

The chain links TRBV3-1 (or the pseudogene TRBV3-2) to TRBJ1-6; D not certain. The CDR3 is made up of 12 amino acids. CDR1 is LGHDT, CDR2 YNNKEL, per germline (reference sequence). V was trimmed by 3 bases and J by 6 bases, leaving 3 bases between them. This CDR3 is CASSHLNSPLHF. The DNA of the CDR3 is TGTGCCAGCAGCCACCTTAATTCACCCCTCCACTTT.